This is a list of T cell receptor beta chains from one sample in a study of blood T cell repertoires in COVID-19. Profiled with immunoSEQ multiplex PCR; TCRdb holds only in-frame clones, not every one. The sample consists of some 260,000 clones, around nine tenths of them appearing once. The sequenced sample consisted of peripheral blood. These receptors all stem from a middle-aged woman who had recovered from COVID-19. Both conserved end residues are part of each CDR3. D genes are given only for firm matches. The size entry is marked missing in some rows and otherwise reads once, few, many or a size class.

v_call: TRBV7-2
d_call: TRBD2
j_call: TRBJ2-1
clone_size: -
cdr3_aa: CASILRPTSGRAGEQFF
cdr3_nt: TGTGCCAGCATCCTCAGACCCACTAGCGGGAGGGCCGGTGAGCAGTTCTTC

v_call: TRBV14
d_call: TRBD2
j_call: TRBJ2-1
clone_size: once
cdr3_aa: CASRLAGAVNEQFF
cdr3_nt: TGTGCCAGCCGACTAGCGGGAGCCGTGAATGAGCAGTTCTTC

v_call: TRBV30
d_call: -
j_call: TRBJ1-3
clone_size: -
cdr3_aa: CAGLGGSGNTIYF
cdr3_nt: TGTGCCGGTCTAGGTGGCTCTGGAAACACCATATATTTT

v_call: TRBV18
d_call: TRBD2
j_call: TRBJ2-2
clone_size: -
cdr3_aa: CASSPLAEATGELFF
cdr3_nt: TGTGCCAGCTCACCGCTAGCGGAGGCGACCGGGGAGCTGTTTTTT

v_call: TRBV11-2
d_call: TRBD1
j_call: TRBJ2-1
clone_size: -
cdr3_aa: CASSPAGTGGNEQFF
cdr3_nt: TGTGCCAGCAGCCCCGCCGGGACAGGCGGCAATGAGCAGTTCTTC

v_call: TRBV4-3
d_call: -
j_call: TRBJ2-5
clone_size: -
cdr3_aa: CASSQVVDSSQTQYF
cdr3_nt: TGCGCCAGCAGCCAAGTAGTCGACAGCAGCCAGACCCAGTACTTC

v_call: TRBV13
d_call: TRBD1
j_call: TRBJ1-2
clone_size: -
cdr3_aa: CASSPGTGGDYGYTF
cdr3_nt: TGTGCCAGCAGCCCAGGGACAGGGGGCGACTATGGCTACACCTTC

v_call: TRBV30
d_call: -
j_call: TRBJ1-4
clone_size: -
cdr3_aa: CAWRSGRGSGKLFF
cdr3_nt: TGTGCCTGGAGGTCAGGGAGGGGAAGTGGAAAACTGTTTTTT

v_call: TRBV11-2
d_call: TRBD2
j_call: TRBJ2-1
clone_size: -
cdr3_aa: CASRKIAGGHNEQFF
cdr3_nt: TGTGCCAGCAGAAAAATAGCGGGAGGGCACAATGAGCAGTTCTTC

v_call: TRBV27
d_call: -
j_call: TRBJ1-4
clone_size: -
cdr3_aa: CASSTSWAGAIEKLFF
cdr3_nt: TGTGCCAGCAGTACGAGCTGGGCAGGGGCCATTGAAAAACTGTTTTTT

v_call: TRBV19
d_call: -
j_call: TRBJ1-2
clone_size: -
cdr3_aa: CASSIYRGSYGYTF
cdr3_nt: TGTGCCAGTAGTATTTACCGCGGCTCATATGGCTACACCTTC

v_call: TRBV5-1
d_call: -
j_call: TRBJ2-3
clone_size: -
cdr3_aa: CASSLERGDTQYF
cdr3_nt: TGCGCCAGCAGCTTGGAGCGAGGAGATACGCAGTATTTT

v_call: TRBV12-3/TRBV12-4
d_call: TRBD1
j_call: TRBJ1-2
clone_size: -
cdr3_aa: CASSRDRLYGYTF
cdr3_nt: TGTGCCAGCAGCCGGGACAGACTCTATGGCTACACCTTC

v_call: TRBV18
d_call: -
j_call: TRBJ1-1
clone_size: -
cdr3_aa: CASSPGSEPLTEAFF
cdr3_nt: TGTGCCAGCTCACCAGGTAGTGAACCTCTCACTGAAGCTTTCTTT

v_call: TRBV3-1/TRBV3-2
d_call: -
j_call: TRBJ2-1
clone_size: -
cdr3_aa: CASSPVRERDIPNEQFF
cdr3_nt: TGTGCCAGCAGCCCCGTTAGGGAGCGGGACATTCCCAATGAGCAGTTCTTC

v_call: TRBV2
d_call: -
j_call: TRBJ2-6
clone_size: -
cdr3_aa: CASSPLQVSGANVLTF
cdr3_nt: TGTGCCAGCAGTCCCTTACAGGTCTCTGGGGCCAACGTCCTGACTTTC

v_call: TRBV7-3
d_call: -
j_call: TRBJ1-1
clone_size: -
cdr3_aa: CASSPERARGSEAFF
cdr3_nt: TGTGCCAGCAGCCCAGAGAGGGCGCGGGGTAGCGAAGCTTTCTTT

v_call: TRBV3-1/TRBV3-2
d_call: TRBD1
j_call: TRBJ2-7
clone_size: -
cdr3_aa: CASSQGDSYYEQYF
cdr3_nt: TGTGCCAGCAGCCAAGGGGACAGCTACTACGAGCAGTACTTC

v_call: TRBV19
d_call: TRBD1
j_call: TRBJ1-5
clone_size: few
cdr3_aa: CASGNGGQGMINQPQHF
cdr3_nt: TGTGCCAGTGGGAACGGGGGACAGGGGATGATCAATCAGCCCCAGCATTTT

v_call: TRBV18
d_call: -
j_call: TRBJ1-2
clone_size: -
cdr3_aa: CASSLLDSGYGYTF
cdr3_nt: TGTGCCAGCTCACTCCTGGACAGTGGCTATGGCTACACCTTC

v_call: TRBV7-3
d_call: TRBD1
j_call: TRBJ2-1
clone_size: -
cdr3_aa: CASSLSTGTYNEQFF
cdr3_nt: TGTGCCAGCAGCTTATCGACAGGGACCTACAATGAGCAGTTCTTC

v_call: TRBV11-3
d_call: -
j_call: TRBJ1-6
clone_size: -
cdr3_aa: CASTRDKDSPLHF
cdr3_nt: TGTGCCAGCACCCGGGACAAAGATTCACCCCTCCACTTT

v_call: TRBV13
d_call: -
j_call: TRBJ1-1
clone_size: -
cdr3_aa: CASSSDPIAFF
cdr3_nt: TGTGCCAGCAGCTCAGATCCCATCGCTTTCTTT

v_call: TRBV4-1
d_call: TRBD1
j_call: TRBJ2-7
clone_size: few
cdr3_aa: CASSRIPGQIYEQYF
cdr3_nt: TGCGCCAGCAGCCGAATTCCGGGACAGATCTACGAGCAGTACTTC

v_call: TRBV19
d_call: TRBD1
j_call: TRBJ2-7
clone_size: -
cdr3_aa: CASSRTGGNYEQYF
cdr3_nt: TGTGCCAGTAGTCGGACAGGGGGGAACTACGAGCAGTACTTC

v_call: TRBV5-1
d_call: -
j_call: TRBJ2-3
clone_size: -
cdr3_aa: CASSLTADTDTQYF
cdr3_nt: TGCGCCAGCAGCTTGACAGCAGACACAGATACGCAGTATTTT

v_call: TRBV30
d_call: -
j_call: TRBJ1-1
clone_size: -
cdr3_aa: CAWGSGLMNTEAFF
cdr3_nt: TGTGCCTGGGGATCCGGACTGATGAACACTGAAGCTTTCTTT

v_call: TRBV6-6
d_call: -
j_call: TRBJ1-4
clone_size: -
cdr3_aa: CASSYRSGTNEKLFF
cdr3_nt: TGTGCCAGCAGTTACCGGTCGGGAACTAATGAAAAACTGTTTTTT

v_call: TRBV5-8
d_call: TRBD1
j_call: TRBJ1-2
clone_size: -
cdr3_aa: CASSFRTGGNYGYTF
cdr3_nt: TGTGCCAGCAGCTTTCGAACAGGGGGCAACTATGGCTACACCTTC

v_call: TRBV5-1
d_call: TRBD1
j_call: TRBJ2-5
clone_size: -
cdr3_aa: CASSHGQGLVETQYF
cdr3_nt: TGCGCCAGCAGCCACGGACAGGGTTTAGTCGAGACCCAGTACTTC

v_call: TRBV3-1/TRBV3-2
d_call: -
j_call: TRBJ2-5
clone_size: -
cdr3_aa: CASSQDFAGIQETQYF
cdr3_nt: TGTGCCAGCAGCCAAGATTTTGCAGGGATCCAAGAGACCCAGTACTTC

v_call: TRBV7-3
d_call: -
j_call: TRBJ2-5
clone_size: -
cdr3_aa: CASSPSSGGETQYF
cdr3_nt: TGTGCCAGCAGTCCTTCGAGCGGCGGGGAGACCCAGTACTTC

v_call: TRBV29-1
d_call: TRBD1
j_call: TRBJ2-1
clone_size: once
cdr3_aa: CSARTGGTYNEQFF
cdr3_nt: TGCAGCGCCCGGACAGGGGGCACCTACAATGAGCAGTTCTTC

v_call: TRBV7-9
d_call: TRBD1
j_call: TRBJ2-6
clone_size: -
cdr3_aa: CASIYPRTGDSGANVLTF
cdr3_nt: TGTGCCAGCATCTACCCCAGGACAGGGGACTCTGGGGCCAACGTCCTGACTTTC

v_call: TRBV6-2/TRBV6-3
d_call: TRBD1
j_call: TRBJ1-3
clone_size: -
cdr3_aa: CASSPGGFSGNTIYF
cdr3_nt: TGTGCCAGCAGTCCAGGGGGATTCTCTGGAAACACCATATATTTT

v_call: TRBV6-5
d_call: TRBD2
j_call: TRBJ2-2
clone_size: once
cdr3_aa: CAASGRRRTGELFF
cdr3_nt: TGTGCAGCTAGCGGGAGACGGAGGACCGGGGAGCTGTTTTTT

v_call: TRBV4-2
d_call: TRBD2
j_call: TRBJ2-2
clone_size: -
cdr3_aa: CASSPLGLAGANTGELFF
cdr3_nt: TGTGCCAGCTCGCCCTTAGGACTAGCGGGAGCGAACACCGGGGAGCTGTTTTTT

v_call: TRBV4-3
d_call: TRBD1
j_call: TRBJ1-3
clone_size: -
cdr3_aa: CASSQEETGHLIGSGNTIYF
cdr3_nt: TGCGCCAGCAGCCAAGAGGAGACAGGGCATCTGATCGGCTCTGGAAACACCATATATTTT

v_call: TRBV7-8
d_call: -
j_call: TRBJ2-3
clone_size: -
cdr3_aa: CASSPPGWTDTQYF
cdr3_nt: TGTGCCAGCAGCCCGCCAGGGTGGACAGATACGCAGTATTTT

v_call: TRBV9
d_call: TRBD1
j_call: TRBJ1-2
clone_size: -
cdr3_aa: CASSVGTGNYGYTF
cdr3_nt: TGTGCCAGCAGCGTAGGGACAGGGAACTATGGCTACACCTTC

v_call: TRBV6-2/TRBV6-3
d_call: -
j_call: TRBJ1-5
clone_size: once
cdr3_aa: CASSYSLPNQPQHF
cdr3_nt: TGTGCCAGCAGTTATTCACTACCAAATCAGCCCCAGCATTTT

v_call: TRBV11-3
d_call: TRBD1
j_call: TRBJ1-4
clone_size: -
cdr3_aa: CASSSQQGLNEKLFF
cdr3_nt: TGTGCCAGCAGCAGCCAACAGGGGCTTAATGAAAAACTGTTTTTT

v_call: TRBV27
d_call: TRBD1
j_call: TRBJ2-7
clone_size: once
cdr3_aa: CASSRDSSYEQYF
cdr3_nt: TGTGCCAGCAGCCGGGACAGTTCCTACGAGCAGTACTTC

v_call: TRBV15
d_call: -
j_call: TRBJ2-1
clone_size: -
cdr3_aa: CATSRPSDSNYNEQFF
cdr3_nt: TGTGCCACCAGCCGACCTAGTGACAGCAACTACAATGAGCAGTTCTTC

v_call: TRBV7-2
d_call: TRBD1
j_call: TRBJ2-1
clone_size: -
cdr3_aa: CASRRDRGTGYNEQFF
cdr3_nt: TGTGCCAGCAGACGGGACAGGGGAACGGGGTACAATGAGCAGTTCTTC

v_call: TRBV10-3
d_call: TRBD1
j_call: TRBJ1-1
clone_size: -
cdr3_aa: CAISPGQGVFITEAFF
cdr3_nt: TGTGCCATCAGTCCGGGACAGGGGGTTTTTATCACTGAAGCTTTCTTT

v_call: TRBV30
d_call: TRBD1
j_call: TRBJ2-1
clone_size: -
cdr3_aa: CAWVKGAHNEQFF
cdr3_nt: TGTGCCTGGGTGAAGGGGGCGCACAATGAGCAGTTCTTC

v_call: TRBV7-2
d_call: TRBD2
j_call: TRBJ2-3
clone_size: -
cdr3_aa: CASSLDRGGGTDTQYF
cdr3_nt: TGTGCCAGCAGCTTAGACCGGGGGGGAGGTACAGATACGCAGTATTTT

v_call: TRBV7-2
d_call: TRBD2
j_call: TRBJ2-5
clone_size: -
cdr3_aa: CASSPLRGGGETQYF
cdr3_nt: TGTGCCAGCAGCCCGCTCCGGGGGGGCGGGGAGACCCAGTACTTC

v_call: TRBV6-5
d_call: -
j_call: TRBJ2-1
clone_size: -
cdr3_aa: CASSPRGSYNEQFF
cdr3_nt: TGTGCCAGCAGTCCCAGGGGCTCCTACAATGAGCAGTTCTTC

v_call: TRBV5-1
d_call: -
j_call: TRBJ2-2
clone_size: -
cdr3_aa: CASSYFGTPNTGELFF
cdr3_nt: TGCGCCAGCAGCTATTTCGGGACACCCAACACCGGGGAGCTGTTTTTT

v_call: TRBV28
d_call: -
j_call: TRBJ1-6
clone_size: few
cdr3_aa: CASSLLRSPLHF
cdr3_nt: TGTGCCAGCAGTCTCCTTAGATCACCCCTCCACTTT

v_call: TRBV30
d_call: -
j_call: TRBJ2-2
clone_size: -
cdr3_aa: CAWSRAGRTPGELFF
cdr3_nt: TGTGCCTGGAGTCGGGCAGGGAGGACTCCCGGGGAGCTGTTTTTT

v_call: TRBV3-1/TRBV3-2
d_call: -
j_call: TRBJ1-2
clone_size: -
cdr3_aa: CASSRTEANYGYTF
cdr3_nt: TGTGCCAGCAGCCGGACAGAAGCTAACTATGGCTACACCTTC